This TCR beta chain was retrieved from a study of beta chain features in type 1 diabetes. Study context: Across the samples, roughly 98 million sorted cells were examined in total. Study-wide results and limits: All four CD4+ subsets from Type 1 diabetes patients carried moderately but significantly shorter TCRB CDR3s. VDJ junctions from type 1 diabetes patients carried fewer insertions and larger deletions.

Germline-derived CDR1 and CDR2 are LGHNA and YSLEER. The CDR3 has 17 amino acids. The junction had 10 bases not matched to a gene; V was cut back by 1 base and J by 7 bases. This clone was seen just once. Its antigen is as yet unknown. Since all of the isolated RNA was reverse transcribed, expressed TCRB transcripts were what got sequenced. Profiled with immunoSEQ multiplex PCR; TCRdb holds only in-frame clones, not every one. The sample carries 200,000 to 250,000 clones, around 68% recorded once. The sequencing sample was made of naive CD4+ T cells from blood. The TCR sequence derives from a young man in good health. This sequence joins TRBV4-3 and TRBJ2-1; 10 bases line up with TRBD2. The DNA for the CDR3 is TGCGCCAGCAGCCAAGGGAGCCTAGCGGGAGTCCGGAATGAGCAGTTCTTC. Its protein is CASSQGSLAGVRNEQFF.